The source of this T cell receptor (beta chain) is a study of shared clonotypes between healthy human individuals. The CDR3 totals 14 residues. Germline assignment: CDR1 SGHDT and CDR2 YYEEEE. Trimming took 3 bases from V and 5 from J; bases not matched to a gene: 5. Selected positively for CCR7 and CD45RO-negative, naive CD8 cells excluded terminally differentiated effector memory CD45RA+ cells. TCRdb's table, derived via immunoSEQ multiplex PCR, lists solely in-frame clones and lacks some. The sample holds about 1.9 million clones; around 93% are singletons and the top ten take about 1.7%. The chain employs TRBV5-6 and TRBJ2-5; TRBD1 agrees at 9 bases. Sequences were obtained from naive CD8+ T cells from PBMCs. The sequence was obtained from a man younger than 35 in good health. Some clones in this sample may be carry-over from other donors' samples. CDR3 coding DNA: TGTGCCAGCAGCTGGGGGGACAGGGCGGAGACCCAGTACTTC. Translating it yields CASSWGDRAETQYF.